A single T cell receptor (beta chain) is shown here with its context. Profiled with immunoSEQ multiplex PCR; TCRdb holds only in-frame clones, not every one. The sample lists about 36,000 clones, 85% to 95% occurring once. This record comes from a study of T cell changes during pregnancy in multiple sclerosis. V was pared by 5 bases and J by 6 bases, with 19 bases between. The CDR3 runs to 15 residues. CDR1 and CDR2 (germline): SEHNR, FQNEAQ (reference sequence). The TCR sequence derives from a female donor in good health, enrolled as a control in a pregnancy study. This chain connects TRBV7-9 to TRBJ1-2; D is possibly TRBD1 (6 bases). Sequencing was performed on CD4+ T cells from peripheral blood mononuclear cells, taken in the third trimester of pregnancy. CDR3 loop: CASSPGGAGEDGYTF. DNA of the CDR3: TGTGCCAGCAGCCCCGGGGGGGCAGGGGAAGATGGCTACACCTTC.